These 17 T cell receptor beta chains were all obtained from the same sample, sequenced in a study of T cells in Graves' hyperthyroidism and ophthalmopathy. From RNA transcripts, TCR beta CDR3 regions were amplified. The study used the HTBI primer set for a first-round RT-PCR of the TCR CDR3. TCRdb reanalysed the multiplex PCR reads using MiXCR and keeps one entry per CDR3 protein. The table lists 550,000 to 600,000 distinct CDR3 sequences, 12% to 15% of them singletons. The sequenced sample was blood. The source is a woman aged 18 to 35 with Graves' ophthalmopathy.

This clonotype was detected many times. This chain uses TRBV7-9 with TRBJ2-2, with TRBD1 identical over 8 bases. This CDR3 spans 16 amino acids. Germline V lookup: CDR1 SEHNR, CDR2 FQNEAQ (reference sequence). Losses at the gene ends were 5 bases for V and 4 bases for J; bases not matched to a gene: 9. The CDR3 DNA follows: TGTGCCAGCAGCCCCGCCCAGGGGGCGCGCACCGGGGAGCTGTTTTTT. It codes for CASSPAQGARTGELFF.

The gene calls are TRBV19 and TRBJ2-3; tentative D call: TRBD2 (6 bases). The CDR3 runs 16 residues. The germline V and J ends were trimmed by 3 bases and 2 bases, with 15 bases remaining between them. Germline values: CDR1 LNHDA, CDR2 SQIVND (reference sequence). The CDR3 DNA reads TGTGCCAGTAGTATCCGCACTAGCTCTTCCACAGATACGCAGTATTTT. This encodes CASSIRTSSSTDTQYF.

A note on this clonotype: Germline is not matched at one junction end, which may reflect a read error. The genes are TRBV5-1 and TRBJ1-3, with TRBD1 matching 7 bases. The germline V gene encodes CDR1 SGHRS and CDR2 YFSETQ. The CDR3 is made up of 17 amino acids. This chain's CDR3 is CASSARYDRDSGNTIYF. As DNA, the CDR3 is TGTGCCAGCAGCGCCCGCTACGACAGGGACTCTGGAAACACCATATATTTT.

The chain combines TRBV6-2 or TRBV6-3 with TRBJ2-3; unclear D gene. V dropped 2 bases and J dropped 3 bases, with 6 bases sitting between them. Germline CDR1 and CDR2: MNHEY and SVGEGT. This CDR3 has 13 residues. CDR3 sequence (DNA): TGTGCCAGCAGTTACCCCTTTACAGATACGCAGTATTTT. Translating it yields CASSYPFTDTQYF.

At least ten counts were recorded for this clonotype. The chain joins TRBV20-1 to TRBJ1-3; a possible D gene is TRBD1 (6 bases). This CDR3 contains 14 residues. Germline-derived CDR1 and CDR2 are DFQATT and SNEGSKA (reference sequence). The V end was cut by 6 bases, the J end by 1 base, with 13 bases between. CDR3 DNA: TGCAGTGCCTCGGCGGGGGCGTCTGGAAACACCATATATTTT. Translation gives CSASAGASGNTIYF.

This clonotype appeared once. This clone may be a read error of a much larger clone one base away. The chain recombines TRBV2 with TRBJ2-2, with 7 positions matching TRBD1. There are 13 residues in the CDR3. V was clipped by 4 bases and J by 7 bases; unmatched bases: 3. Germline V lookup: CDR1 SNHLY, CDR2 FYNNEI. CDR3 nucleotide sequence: TGTGCCAGCAGTGCCACAGGGGTCGGGGAGCTGTTTTTT. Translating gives CASSATGVGELFF.

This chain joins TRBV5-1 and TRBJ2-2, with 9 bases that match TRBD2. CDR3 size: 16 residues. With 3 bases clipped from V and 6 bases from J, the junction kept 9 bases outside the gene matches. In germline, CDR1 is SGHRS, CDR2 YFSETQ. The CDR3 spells CASSSDRTSVAGELFF. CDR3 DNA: TGCGCCAGCAGCTCCGACCGGACTAGCGTGGCCGGGGAGCTGTTTTTT.

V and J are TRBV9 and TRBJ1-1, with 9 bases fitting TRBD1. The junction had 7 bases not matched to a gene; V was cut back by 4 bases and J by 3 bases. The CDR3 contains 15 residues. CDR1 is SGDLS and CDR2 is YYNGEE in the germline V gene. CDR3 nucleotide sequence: TGTGCCAGCAGCCCTAGGGACAGGGTCCACACTGAAGCTTTCTTT. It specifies CASSPRDRVHTEAFF.

CDR3 coding DNA: TGTGCCAGCAGGGGACAACCCGGCACTGAAGCTTTCTTT. Its translation: CASRGQPGTEAFF. The chain recombines TRBV6-2 or TRBV6-3 with TRBJ1-1; TRBD1 is a possible D gene (6 bases). The CDR3 length is 13 residues. Germline values: CDR1 MNHEY, CDR2 SVGEGT. The V end was cut by 6 bases, the J end by 4 bases, with 12 bases between.

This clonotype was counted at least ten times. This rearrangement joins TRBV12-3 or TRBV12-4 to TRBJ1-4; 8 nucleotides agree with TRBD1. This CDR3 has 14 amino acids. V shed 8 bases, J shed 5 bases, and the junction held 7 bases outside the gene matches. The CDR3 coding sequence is TGTGCCAGCTCTCAAAGACAGGGGAATGAAAAACTGTTTTTT. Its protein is CASSQRQGNEKLFF.

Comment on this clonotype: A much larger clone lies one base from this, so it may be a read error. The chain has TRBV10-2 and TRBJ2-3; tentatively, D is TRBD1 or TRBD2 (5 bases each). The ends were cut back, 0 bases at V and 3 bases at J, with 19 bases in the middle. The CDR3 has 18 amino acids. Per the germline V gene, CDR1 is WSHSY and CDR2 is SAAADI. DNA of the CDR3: TGCGCCAGCAGTGAGTCTCATCAAAGGGACGGGGTAACAGATACGCAGTATTTT. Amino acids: CASSESHQRDGVTDTQYF.

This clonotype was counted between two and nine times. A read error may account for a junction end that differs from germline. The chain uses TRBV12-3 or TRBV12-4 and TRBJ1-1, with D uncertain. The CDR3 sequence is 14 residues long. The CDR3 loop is CASSLRRMNTAAFF. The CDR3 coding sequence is TGTGCCAGCAGTCTCAGACGGATGAACACTGCAGCTTTCTTT.

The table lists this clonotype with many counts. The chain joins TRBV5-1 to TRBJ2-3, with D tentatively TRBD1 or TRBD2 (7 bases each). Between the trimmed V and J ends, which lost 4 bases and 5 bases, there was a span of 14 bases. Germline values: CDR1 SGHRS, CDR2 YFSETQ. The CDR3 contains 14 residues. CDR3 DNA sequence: TGCGCCAGCAGCCAAACCAGGGGGGGAGATACGCAGTATTTT. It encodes CASSQTRGGDTQYF.

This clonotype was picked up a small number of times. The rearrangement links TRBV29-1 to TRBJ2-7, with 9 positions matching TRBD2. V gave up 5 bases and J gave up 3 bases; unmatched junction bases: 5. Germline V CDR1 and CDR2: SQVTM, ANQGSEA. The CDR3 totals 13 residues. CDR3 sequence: CSVLAGDLYEQYF. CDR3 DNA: TGCAGCGTTTTAGCGGGGGATCTCTACGAGCAGTACTTC.

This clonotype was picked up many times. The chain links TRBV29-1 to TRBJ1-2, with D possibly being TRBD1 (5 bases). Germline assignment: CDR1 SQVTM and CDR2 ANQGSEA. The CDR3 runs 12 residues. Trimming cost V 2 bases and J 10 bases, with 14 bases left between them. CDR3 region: CSVETGPAVYTF. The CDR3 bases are TGCAGCGTTGAAACAGGCCCCGCCGTCTACACCTTC.

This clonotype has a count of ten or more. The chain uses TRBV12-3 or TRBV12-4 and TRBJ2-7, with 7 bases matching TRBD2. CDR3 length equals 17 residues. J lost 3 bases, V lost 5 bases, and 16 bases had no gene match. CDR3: CASSPGGGVRLYYEQYF. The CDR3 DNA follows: TGTGCCAGCAGTCCTGGGGGGGGTGTTCGTTTATACTACGAGCAGTACTTC.

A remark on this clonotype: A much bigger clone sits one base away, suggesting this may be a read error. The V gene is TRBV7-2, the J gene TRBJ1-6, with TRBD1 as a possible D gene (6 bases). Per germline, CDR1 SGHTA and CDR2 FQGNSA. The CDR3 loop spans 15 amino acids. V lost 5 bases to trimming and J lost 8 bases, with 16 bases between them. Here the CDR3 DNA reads TGTGCCAGCAGCCCTTGGGACAAGGGGGATTCACCCCTCCACTTT. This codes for CASSPWDKGDSPLHF.